Listed below are T cell receptor beta chains from one sample, sequenced in a study of cytomegalovirus exposure and HLA in healthy donors. Sequenced by immunoSEQ multiplex PCR; TCRdb stores in-frame clones only, minus some. The sample includes 150,000 or so clones, more than 9.5% of them seen just once. Sequencing used PBMCs. Receptor source: a man aged 50-59 years in good health and CMV-seronegative. Both conserved end residues are part of each CDR3. A D gene is named only where the DNA matches it firmly. The size entry is marked missing in some rows and otherwise reads once, few, many or a size class.

V gene	D gene	J gene	clone size	CDR3 protein	CDR3 DNA
TRBV12-2	-	TRBJ2-7	-	CASRLGLAGERYEQYF	TGTGCAAGTCGCTTAGGGCTAGCGGGAGAGAGATACGAGCAGTACTTC
TRBV11-3	-	TRBJ2-5	-	CASSPRGQETQYF	TGTGCCAGCAGCCCCCGGGGTCAAGAGACCCAGTACTTC
TRBV11-1	TRBD2	TRBJ2-5	-	CASSRKPGLAGGARETQYF	TGTGCCAGCAGCAGAAAGCCGGGACTAGCGGGAGGTGCCCGAGAGACCCAGTACTTC
TRBV10-3	TRBD1	TRBJ2-2	-	CAISPGQGGTGELFF	TGTGCCATCAGCCCGGGACAGGGCGGCACCGGGGAGCTGTTTTTT
TRBV15	TRBD1	TRBJ2-4	-	CATQTGEQNIQYF	TGTGCCACCCAGACAGGGGAACAAAACATTCAGTACTTC
TRBV9	-	TRBJ1-1	few	CASSPPARGNTEAFF	TGTGCCAGCAGCCCACCGGCCCGGGGAAACACTGAAGCTTTCTTT
TRBV6-6	-	TRBJ1-1	few	CASSNPQVTNTEAFF	TGTGCCAGCAGTAATCCACAGGTGACCAACACTGAAGCTTTCTTT
TRBV5-8	TRBD1	TRBJ1-2	-	CASSGYRGLDYGYTF	TGTGCCAGCAGCGGGTACAGGGGGCTAGACTATGGCTACACCTTC
TRBV10-1	-	TRBJ1-2	few	CASSSDRHYGYTF	TGCGCCAGCAGCTCCGACAGACACTATGGCTACACCTTC
TRBV6-5	-	TRBJ1-1	few	CASSLRQATGTEAFF	TGTGCCAGCAGTTTACGACAGGCGACGGGCACTGAAGCTTTCTTT
TRBV5-1	-	TRBJ2-7	few	CASSLELMGLRAYEQYF	TGCGCCAGCAGCTTGGAGCTGATGGGTTTGCGGGCCTACGAGCAGTACTTC
TRBV25-1	-	TRBJ1-1	-	CASRWGRDLAEAFF	TGTGCCAGCAGATGGGGTCGGGATCTGGCTGAAGCTTTCTTT
TRBV7-2	TRBD2	TRBJ2-1	once	CASSLNWRTSYNEQFF	TGTGCCAGCAGCTTAAATTGGCGGACTAGCTACAATGAGCAGTTCTTC
TRBV11-2	-	TRBJ1-1	-	CASSLQGDAFF	TGTGCCAGCAGCCTACAGGGTGATGCTTTCTTT
TRBV10-1	-	TRBJ2-5	-	CASGYSAETQYF	TGCGCCAGCGGTTACTCCGCGGAGACCCAGTACTTC
TRBV30	TRBD1	TRBJ1-1	few	CAWSRQGKGEAFF	TGTGCCTGGTCAAGACAGGGGAAAGGTGAAGCTTTCTTT
TRBV7-9	TRBD1	TRBJ1-6	few	CASSPQYGQGYSPLHF	TGTGCCAGCAGCCCCCAATATGGACAGGGCTATTCACCCCTCCACTTT
TRBV2	-	TRBJ2-7	few	CASTADSLVGYEQYF	TGTGCCAGCACCGCGGACTCCCTTGTCGGCTACGAGCAGTACTTC
TRBV11-2	TRBD2	TRBJ2-3	few	CASSSPAGGSTDTQYF	TGTGCCAGCAGCTCCCCAGCGGGGGGCAGCACAGATACGCAGTATTTT
TRBV11-2	-	TRBJ2-3	few	CASSLSTGTDTQYF	TGTGCCAGCAGCTTAAGTACAGGGACAGATACGCAGTATTTT
TRBV30	-	TRBJ1-5	few	CAWSVHSNQPQHF	TGTGCCTGGAGTGTACATAGCAATCAGCCCCAGCATTTT
TRBV5-4	TRBD1	TRBJ2-4	-	CATRTGTLAKNIQYF	TGTGCCACCCGGACAGGGACCTTGGCCAAAAACATTCAGTACTTC
TRBV28	TRBD1	TRBJ1-2	-	CASRSPGQGNYGYTF	TGTGCCAGCCGCTCCCCGGGACAGGGAAACTATGGCTACACCTTC
TRBV28	TRBD1	TRBJ1-2	-	CASSTGTADSYGYTF	TGTGCCAGCAGTACCGGGACAGCCGACTCCTATGGCTACACCTTC
TRBV30	TRBD1	TRBJ1-2	few	CALTQGARYGYTF	TGTGCCTTAACACAGGGGGCGAGGTATGGCTACACCTTC
TRBV10-3	TRBD1	TRBJ2-7	few	CAISESWTGGDKYF	TGTGCCATCAGTGAGTCATGGACAGGGGGCGACAAGTACTTC
TRBV7-9	TRBD1	TRBJ1-1	-	CASSLVTGGNTEAFF	TGTGCCAGCAGCTTAGTGACAGGGGGGAACACTGAAGCTTTCTTT
TRBV27	-	TRBJ2-7	few	CASSLSRYISYEQYF	TGTGCCAGCAGTTTATCGCGCTATATATCCTACGAGCAGTACTTC
TRBV10-1	-	TRBJ1-1	-	CASSESPRSSEGAFF	TGCGCCAGCAGTGAGTCTCCTCGGTCGTCGGAGGGGGCTTTCTTT
TRBV11-2	-	TRBJ2-7	-	CASSRAAGAYTSYEQYF	TGTGCCAGCAGCCGGGCGGCGGGGGCGTACACCTCCTACGAGCAGTACTTC
TRBV7-9	-	TRBJ2-5	-	CASSQPRQGETQYF	TGTGCCAGCAGCCAACCACGTCAGGGGGAGACCCAGTACTTC
TRBV9	-	TRBJ2-7	-	CASSVAAGRSGEQYF	TGTGCCAGCAGCGTAGCGGCGGGGAGATCTGGCGAGCAGTACTTC
TRBV19	TRBD1	TRBJ1-1	-	CASKRLRAPRIGDRDTEAFF	TGTGCCAGTAAAAGATTGAGGGCTCCTCGAATCGGAGACAGGGACACTGAAGCTTTCTTT
TRBV2	-	TRBJ2-2	-	CASSTGSGELFF	TGTGCCAGCAGCACCGGGAGCGGGGAGCTGTTTTTT
TRBV2	TRBD1	TRBJ2-7	-	CASKKGQGTYEQYF	TGTGCCAGCAAAAAGGGACAGGGGACTTACGAGCAGTACTTC
TRBV27	TRBD1	TRBJ2-3	-	CASSLRALRDRGTDTQYF	TGTGCCAGCAGTTTAAGAGCCCTCCGGGACAGGGGAACAGATACGCAGTATTTT